This TCR beta chain came from a study of T cell responses to AZD1222 COVID-19 vaccine. The study's findings and limits: Donors were mostly white British, more females; clonal diversity possibly underestimated.

To note about this clone: As yet, its antigen is unknown. Different DNA sequences within this sample yield the same CDR3.

Produced via immunoSEQ multiplex PCR; TCRdb's table is partial and in-frame only. The repertoire includes 75,000 to 95,000 clones, around nine tenths of them detected once, and 15% to 20% sits in the top ten. Sample: peripheral blood, taken on day 0 of AZD1222 vaccination. The receptor comes from an adult in good health.

The CDR3 region is CASSLSGNTEAFF. The CDR3 coding sequence is TGTGCCAGCAGTTTGTCGGGGAACACTGAAGCTTTCTTT. This sequence joins TRBV12-3 or TRBV12-4 and TRBJ1-1, with D uncertain. The V end lost 3 bases, the J end lost 1 base, and 6 bases lay between the germline ends. The CDR3 is 13 residues long.